Below, one T cell receptor (beta chain) is given with its context. The sample originates from a study of technical replicates of blood from a handful of donors. Profiled with immunoSEQ multiplex PCR; TCRdb holds only in-frame clones, not every one. The sample records more than 65,000 clones, roughly 94% being singletons. With 2 bases removed from V and 4 bases from J, the gap between germline ends came to 9 bases. Per germline, CDR1 LNHDA and CDR2 SQIVND (reference sequence). The CDR3 spans 13 residues. The V call is TRBV19, the J call TRBJ2-7; D is possibly TRBD2 (6 bases). This sequence originates from a human donor in good health. Input material: T cells isolated from PBMCs. In DNA form, the CDR3 reads TGTGCCAGTAGTATACGGGGGTATTACGAGCAGTACTTC. Amino acids: CASSIRGYYEQYF.